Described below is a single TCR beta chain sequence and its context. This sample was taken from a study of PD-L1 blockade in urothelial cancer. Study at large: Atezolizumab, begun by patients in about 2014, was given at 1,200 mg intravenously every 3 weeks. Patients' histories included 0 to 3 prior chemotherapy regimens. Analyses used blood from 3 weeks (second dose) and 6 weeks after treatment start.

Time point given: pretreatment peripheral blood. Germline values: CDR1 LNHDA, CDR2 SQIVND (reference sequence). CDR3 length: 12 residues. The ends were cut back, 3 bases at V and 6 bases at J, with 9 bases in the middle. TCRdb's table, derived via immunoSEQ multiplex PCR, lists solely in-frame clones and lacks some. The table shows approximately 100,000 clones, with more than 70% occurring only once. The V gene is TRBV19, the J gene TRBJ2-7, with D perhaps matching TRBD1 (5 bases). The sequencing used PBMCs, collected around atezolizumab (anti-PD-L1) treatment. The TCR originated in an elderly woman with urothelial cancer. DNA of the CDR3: TGTGCCAGTAGTATCCAGGGAAGCGAGCAGTACTTC. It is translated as CASSIQGSEQYF.